This T cell receptor beta chain was identified in a study of T cells in Graves' hyperthyroidism and ophthalmopathy. From RNA transcripts, TCR beta CDR3 regions were amplified. HTBI primers were used for first-round RT-PCR of the TCR CDR3. MiXCR, run by TCRdb on the multiplex PCR reads, gives a single entry per CDR3 protein. The sample contains about 640,000 distinct CDR3 sequences, about 20% of which appear only once. J lost 7 bases, V lost 4 bases, and 10 bases had no gene match. The germline gives CDR1 MNHEY, CDR2 SVGEGT. This CDR3 has 16 residues. V gene TRBV6-2 or TRBV6-3 combines with J gene TRBJ2-1; 10 positions match TRBD2. This sequence was found in a man aged 25-45 years with Graves' ophthalmopathy. The sequencing sample was made of blood. The CDR3 loop is CASSFTPGTSVNEQFF. Here the CDR3 DNA reads TGTGCCAGCAGTTTCACGCCCGGGACTAGCGTAAATGAGCAGTTCTTC.